These T cell receptor beta chains were read from a single sample in a study of cytomegalovirus exposure and HLA in healthy donors. Clones were read by immunoSEQ multiplex PCR, and TCRdb kept only the in-frame ones, dropping some. The table shows around 100,000 clones, with less than 85% occurring only once. Sequences were obtained from PBMCs. Receptors were obtained from a woman aged 55-75 years in good health and CMV-seropositive. Each CDR3 is given without its conserved first and last residue. The D gene is left open where the match is weak.

d_gene | v_gene | CDR3aa
. | TRBV19 | ASSMGQLEAF
TRBD2 | TRBV7-9 | ASTRLSGASTDTQY
. | TRBV11-2 | ASSLDLGAIGNTIY
. | TRBV9 | ASSVEAPHSGNTIY
. | TRBV30 | AWSPSYGYT
. | TRBV10-3 | AISESSRFRGFGYT
. | TRBV5-4 | ASTGPNEKLF
. | TRBV19 | ASSAGQSYEQY
TRBD1 | TRBV29-1 | SVESLGDRLSGNTIY
TRBD1 | TRBV28 | ASMTGGDSYEQY
. | TRBV15 | ATTDPGNYEQY
. | TRBV5-8 | ASSLRGLFQPQH
TRBD1 | TRBV6-1 | ASGRGTGNDEQY
TRBD1 | TRBV19 | ASSNPGTGRYQPQH
TRBD1 | TRBV2 | ASSGQGIGKNIQY
. | TRBV19 | ASSRGDSEGYT
. | TRBV19 | ASSIAARSDNEQF
TRBD2 | TRBV27 | ASSPRLAGEQF
. | TRBV27 | ASRLYPTYEQY
TRBD2 | TRBV25-1 | ASRGGTSGRIRYEQY
TRBD2 | TRBV5-4 | ASSLGAGSSYEQY
. | TRBV14 | ASSQVPSAWTQY
. | TRBV10-3 | ASGQGNSGSYNEQF
. | TRBV13 | ASSSARGANTGELF
. | TRBV4-1 | ASSQRQGDTQY
. | TRBV10-2 | ASRGSEYNEQF
TRBD1 | TRBV5-4 | ASSRTGINTKETQY
. | TRBV6-1 | ASSGEGGYEQY